The sample holds many counts of the clone carrying this TCR beta chain. One junction end does not reproduce the germline sequence, and a read error may be involved. TCR beta CDR3 regions were amplified from RNA. TCR CDR3 regions were first amplified by RT-PCR with HTBI primers. TCRdb independently ran MiXCR on the multiplex PCR reads; one entry per CDR3 protein. This table has approximately 400,000 distinct CDR3 sequences, 19% appearing once. The data belong to a study of T cells in Graves' hyperthyroidism and ophthalmopathy. This TCR came from a woman aged 18-30 years with Graves' hyperthyroidism. The sequenced sample was blood.

The CDR3 sequence: CASTALRENTEALF. The CDR3, as DNA: TGTGCCAGCACCGCCCTCAGGGAGAACACTGAAGCTCTCTTT. The V call is TRBV12-3 or TRBV12-4, the J call TRBJ1-1; D may be TRBD1 (5 bases). This CDR3 spans 14 amino acids.